This is a list of T cell receptor beta chains from one sample in a study of response to subunit inactivated influenza vaccine. TCRdb redid the calling of the RT-PCR reads with MiXCR, one entry per CDR3 protein. The sample comprises about 310,000 distinct CDR3 sequences, 21% of which are singletons, and about a tenth rests with the top ten. The material sequenced was PBMCs from blood, taken 21 months after vaccination. The receptors here all came from a man in his fifties or sixties who received an inactivated influenza vaccine. CDR3s leave out the opening cysteine and the closing phenylalanine or tryptophan.

j_gene: TRBJ2-5; v_gene: TRBV21-1; CDR3aa: ASSEPGQEITEETQY
j_gene: TRBJ1-1; v_gene: TRBV12-3/TRBV12-4; CDR3aa: ASSLHPGMNTEAF
j_gene: TRBJ2-1; v_gene: TRBV18; CDR3aa: ASSPASGRIDEQF
j_gene: TRBJ2-2; v_gene: TRBV10-3; CDR3aa: AISETGRENTGELF
j_gene: TRBJ2-3; v_gene: TRBV5-1; CDR3aa: ASSLSDPGDTQY
j_gene: TRBJ2-7; v_gene: TRBV5-1; CDR3aa: ASSLGGEIYEQY
j_gene: TRBJ2-1; v_gene: TRBV12-3/TRBV12-4; CDR3aa: ASTPMGVVPYNEQF
j_gene: TRBJ2-7; v_gene: TRBV11-2; CDR3aa: ASSPNVNEQY
j_gene: TRBJ1-4; v_gene: TRBV12-3/TRBV12-4; CDR3aa: ASGRGTGTEKLF
j_gene: TRBJ1-3; v_gene: TRBV4-3; CDR3aa: ASSQDPSPGNTIY
j_gene: TRBJ2-5; v_gene: TRBV2; CDR3aa: ASSGADQETQY
j_gene: TRBJ2-3; v_gene: TRBV10-3; CDR3aa: AISSGGADTQY
j_gene: TRBJ1-1; v_gene: TRBV3-1; CDR3aa: ASTRTSNTEAF
j_gene: TRBJ1-5; v_gene: TRBV11-2; CDR3aa: ASSLRGAGQPQH